The rows below give T cell receptor beta chains drawn from one sample of a study of human T cells and chemical hapten exposure. MiXCR was run by TCRdb on the RACE reads, yielding one entry per CDR3 protein. The table includes around 260,000 distinct CDR3 sequences, about 9% detected once. The sequencing used whole blood, collected in connection with sensitization to the hapten diphenylcyclopropenone (DPC). All receptors come from a woman in her thirties or forties with alopecia areata. Some clones in this sample may be carry-over from other donors' samples. CDR3s include the opening cysteine and the closing phenylalanine or tryptophan. The order of the fields is J gene, V gene, CDR3 protein.

J gene: TRBJ2-5; V gene: TRBV24-1; CDR3 protein: CATSDPRRGETQYF
J gene: TRBJ2-7; V gene: TRBV6-5; CDR3 protein: CAGSYDPNYEQYF
J gene: TRBJ2-2; V gene: TRBV5-4; CDR3 protein: CASSPSSGRNTGELFF
J gene: TRBJ2-5; V gene: TRBV7-6; CDR3 protein: CASSLGTGKETQYF
J gene: TRBJ2-2; V gene: TRBV6-5; CDR3 protein: CASRLRQGNTGELFF
J gene: TRBJ1-4; V gene: TRBV7-9; CDR3 protein: CASSRSRLGSFNEKLFF
J gene: TRBJ2-7; V gene: TRBV28; CDR3 protein: CASTRAGGTYEQYF
J gene: TRBJ2-3; V gene: TRBV10-3; CDR3 protein: CAISDPRHTGPSSTDTQYF
J gene: TRBJ2-1; V gene: TRBV10-3; CDR3 protein: CAITRGGEQFF
J gene: TRBJ1-1; V gene: TRBV29-1; CDR3 protein: CSGGQGEGTEAFF
J gene: TRBJ2-5; V gene: TRBV12-3/TRBV12-4; CDR3 protein: CASSPRAGDAETQYF
J gene: TRBJ1-1; V gene: TRBV5-1; CDR3 protein: CASSLGRDEAFF
J gene: TRBJ2-7; V gene: TRBV12-3/TRBV12-4; CDR3 protein: CASSTGTSGAYEQYF
J gene: TRBJ1-2; V gene: TRBV11-2; CDR3 protein: CASSLASAGTAGYTF
J gene: TRBJ2-7; V gene: TRBV7-9; CDR3 protein: CASSLPSGRIIEQYF
J gene: TRBJ1-2; V gene: TRBV6-2/TRBV6-3; CDR3 protein: CAGSNPGQVNYGYTF
J gene: TRBJ1-2; V gene: TRBV19; CDR3 protein: CASYSALVNYGYTF
J gene: TRBJ2-1; V gene: TRBV21-1; CDR3 protein: CASSKDAGTGGSYNEQFF
J gene: TRBJ2-5; V gene: TRBV29-1; CDR3 protein: CSVDGTSGQETQYF
J gene: TRBJ2-3; V gene: TRBV4-3; CDR3 protein: CASSQDLAQTSTDTQYF
J gene: TRBJ2-7; V gene: TRBV12-3/TRBV12-4; CDR3 protein: CASSHPGRSYEQYF
J gene: TRBJ1-2; V gene: TRBV28; CDR3 protein: CASSRTSANYGYTF
J gene: TRBJ1-1; V gene: TRBV7-2; CDR3 protein: CASSALQTVNTEAFF
J gene: TRBJ1-2; V gene: TRBV7-2; CDR3 protein: CASSLGGANYGYTF
J gene: TRBJ1-1; V gene: TRBV6-5; CDR3 protein: CASKVTGGDTEAFF
J gene: TRBJ2-1; V gene: TRBV3-1; CDR3 protein: CVSSHSGRKNEQFF